This T cell receptor (beta chain) was identified during a study of radiotherapy plus CTLA-4 blockade in lung cancer. Study at large: The study recorded objective responses in roughly 18% of patients and disease control in approximately 29%.

CDR3 size: 13 residues. The germline gives CDR1 MNHEY, CDR2 SMNVEV (reference sequence). Unmatched junction bases numbered 2, after V lost 4 bases and J lost 2 bases. Using immunoSEQ multiplex PCR, the repertoire was profiled, and TCRdb retains in-frame clones only, with some absent. The sample lists about 38,000 clones, 80% to 90% occurring once. Study-level findings and limits: Tumor-origin TCR clones grew in blood after radiotherapy plus ipilimumab.

In regard to this clone: Its specificity is unknown.

The sequence was obtained from a human donor with non-small cell lung cancer whose response to radiotherapy plus ipilimumab could not be evaluated. The chain combines TRBV27 with TRBJ2-7, with 7 nucleotides matching TRBD1. The material sequenced was peripheral blood, taken from a patient treated with radiotherapy plus ipilimumab. The CDR3 region is CASSYQGAYEQYF. DNA for the CDR3: TGTGCCAGCAGTTACCAGGGGGCCTACGAGCAGTACTTC.